The sequence of this T cell receptor (beta chain) was determined in a study of patients and donors after allogeneic stem cell transplantation. This clonotype has more than one count but fewer than ten. At one end, the junction sequence differs from germline, possibly due to a read error. Germline V gene lookup returns CDR1 MGHRA and CDR2 YSYEKL. The CDR3 spans 13 residues. TCRdb passed the RT-PCR reads through MiXCR, listing each CDR3 protein once. The data show approximately 170,000 distinct CDR3 sequences, with around 30% seen just once and 3.2% held by the top ten. The sequencing input was blood, either unsorted or a sorted T cell fraction (not recorded which). This receptor was obtained from a human donor who was either an allogeneic HSCT recipient or a stem cell or donor lymphocyte infusion donor (not recorded which). It is not recorded whose cells these are; they may come from a transplant donor. J is TRBJ2-7 and V is TRBV4-1, with D unresolved. CDR3 bases: TGCGCAAGCAGCCAATCACAGACCTACGAGCAGTACTTC. Translation gives CASSQSQTYEQYF.